This entry describes one T cell receptor (beta chain). Which antigen it targets is not known. Base-call qualities are not available, and no considerably larger clone is one nucleotide away. Donors formed part of the validation cohort, which comprised about 130 subjects and was distinct from the first cohort of roughly 600 subjects. This sample is drawn from a study of cytomegalovirus exposure and HLA in healthy donors (TCRdb year 2017). Broadly, across the study: A later analysis indicated that the 95 to 150 validation repertoires were generated on the platform also employed for the 650 to 850 repertoires of the first cohort. The aim of the study was to test whether cataloging public T cell receptors could identify signatures of past pathogen exposure. Besides the first cohort of 666 subjects, a separate validation cohort made up of over 95 different subjects was used. The study combined high-throughput TCR immunosequencing, statistical association of individual TCRs with disease status, and machine learning to predict cytomegalovirus infection status. The study at large found these results: Most TCR sequences were seen in very few donors, while some public TCRs were found in many individuals. The authors suggested that the approach could potentially be extended to other disease states and immunological phenotypes. In the study, around 150 TCR beta chains were listed as associated with cytomegalovirus. All 130 or so repertoires were used to score co-occurrence in the validation cohort in a later analysis, because that analysis had no HLA typing for the cohort. A later analysis found that TCRs clustered in the first cohort also tended to co-occur in the 110 or so validation repertoires, with just under 95% of cluster scores above 0. The classifier was reported to diagnose cytomegalovirus status with high specificity and sensitivity in both the original cohort and the validation cohort. In vitro tests confirmed that three of the cytomegalovirus-associated TCR beta chains recognize cytomegalovirus antigens.

The junction carries 9 bases between V and J, which are trimmed by 3 bases and 0 bases respectively. The CDR3 goes from the cysteine to the phenylalanine over 14 residues. Only CDR3 DNA remains: 42 bases, in frame from the first base. Looking up the germline V gene (reference sequence) yields CDR1 SEHNR and CDR2 FQNEAQ. Library creation used the immunoSEQ multiplex PCR assay. On the study's bioinformatics: A statistical classification framework was built to diagnose cytomegalovirus status from the catalog of TCR beta chain sequences. TCRdb obtained this table from immuneACCESS and retained in-frame rearrangements with V and J assigned. These tables miss some clones; where compared with another copy, unresolved V genes account for less than half of the shortfall, and the remainder is unexplained. That table supplies the V and J calls and clone size; D and trimming were determined from the DNA. The sample table shows over 150,000 clones, and about 90% are seen once. The ten biggest clones cover 3% of the sample.

The receptor was derived from a woman between 18 and 29 years old in good health and CMV-seropositive. The sequencing input was PBMCs. The rearranged chain carries TRBV7-9 and TRBJ2-7; TRBD2 is possibly the D segment (6 matching bases). The base sequence is TGTGCCAGCAGCTTCCGGGGGACCTCCTACGAGCAGTACTTC. Its protein product is CASSFRGTSYEQYF.